The 27 T cell receptor beta chains below all came from one sample that was sequenced in a study of CD8+ T cells in alopecia areata. Extracted RNA was reverse transcribed into cDNA, the sequencing template. Repertoires were generated with immunoSEQ multiplex PCR, while TCRdb's copy carries only in-frame clones and drops some. The sample lists fewer than 250,000 clones, about 60% seen once, with approximately 0.5% in the top ten. Material: CD4+ T cells sorted from blood, obtained at week 0. The receptors shown here come from a human donor with alopecia areata.

The chain joins TRBV25-1 to TRBJ2-1, with D hard to call. CDR1 and CDR2 (germline): MGHDK, SYGVNS. This CDR3 has 13 amino acids. Trimming took off 8 bases at V and 0 bases at J, with 8 bases between the two ends. CDR3 amino acids: CASARSSYNEQFF. DNA for the CDR3: TGTGCCAGCGCTAGGAGCTCCTACAATGAGCAGTTCTTC.

The CDR3 protein is CASSLGTRETQYF. The CDR3 DNA reads TGTGCCAGCAGCCTGGGGACTAGGGAGACCCAGTACTTC. This chain links TRBV4-2 with TRBJ2-5, with 8 bases aligning to TRBD2. Germline CDR1 LGHNA, CDR2 YNFKEQ. Trimming at V came to 4 bases and at J to 5 bases, leaving 3 bases not matched to a gene. There are 13 residues in the CDR3.

The rearrangement uses TRBV7-8 and TRBJ2-1; 8 positions match TRBD1. This CDR3 has 14 amino acids. Germline CDR1 and CDR2: SGHVS and FQNEAQ. V lost 0 bases and J lost 6; bases outside the gene matches: 1. CDR3 DNA sequence: TGTGCCAGCAGCTTAGCTACAGGGGGCAATGAGCAGTTCTTC. The encoded protein is CASSLATGGNEQFF. Full variable domain (rest looked up from reference TRBV7-8 and TRBJ2-1): GAGVSQSPRYKVAKRGQDVALRCDPISGHVSLFWYQQALGQGPEFLTYFQNEAQLDKSGLPSDRFFAERPEGSVSTLKIQRTQQEDSAVYLCASSLATGGNEQFFGPGTRLTVL.

The chain carries TRBV11-2 and TRBJ2-7; D is perhaps TRBD2 (6 bases). The CDR3 sequence is 14 residues long. The V and J ends lost 4 bases and 8 bases respectively, with 18 bases between them. From germline, CDR1 is SGHAT and CDR2 FQNNGV. The DNA of the CDR3 is TGTGCCAGCAGCTCGGGACTGCCCAATACGAAGCAGTACTTC. It is translated as CASSSGLPNTKQYF. The full variable domain, in which reference TRBV11-2 and TRBJ2-7 provide the parts outside the CDR3, is EAGVAQSPRYKIIEKRQSVAFWCNPISGHATLYWYQQILGQGPKLLIQFQNNGVVDDSQLPKDRFSAERLKGVDSTLKIQPAKLEDSAVYLCASSSGLPNTKQYFGPGTRLTVT.

The chain links TRBV29-1 to TRBJ2-1, with D perhaps matching TRBD2 (6 bases). V lost 4 bases to trimming and J lost 5 bases, with 9 bases between them. This CDR3 contains 12 residues. Germline-derived CDR1 and CDR2 are SQVTM and ANQGSEA. This CDR3 reads CSVGGVNNEQFF. The DNA for the CDR3 is TGCAGCGTTGGGGGGGTAAACAATGAGCAGTTCTTC.

CDR3 residues: CASSAGTREETQYF. The CDR3 DNA is TGCGCCAGCAGCGCCGGGACTAGGGAAGAGACCCAGTACTTC. The V call is TRBV5-1, the J call TRBJ2-5, with 8 bases matching TRBD2. With 4 bases clipped from V and 3 bases from J, the junction kept 5 bases outside the gene matches. CDR1 and CDR2 (germline): SGHRS, YFSETQ. The CDR3 is 14 amino acids.

This clone has only a few counts. The chain employs TRBV29-1 and TRBJ1-5; no firm D call. The CDR3 sequence is 13 residues long. The germline V and J ends were trimmed by 5 bases and 1 base, with 9 bases remaining between them. Per germline, CDR1 SQVTM and CDR2 ANQGSEA. CDR3 region: CSVRVRSNQPQHF. The CDR3, as DNA: TGCAGCGTTCGTGTCAGGAGCAATCAGCCCCAGCATTTT.

There are a few counts of this clone. The chain is built from TRBV5-1 and TRBJ1-1, with D possibly matching TRBD1 (6 bases). Germline V lookup: CDR1 SGHRS, CDR2 YFSETQ. The V end was cut by 1 base, the J end by 0 bases, with 10 bases between. The CDR3 contains 15 residues. Here the CDR3 reads CASSLSGQLNTEAFF. The CDR3 DNA reads as TGCGCCAGCAGCTTGAGTGGACAGTTGAACACTGAAGCTTTCTTT.

This chain uses TRBV12-2 with TRBJ1-2. TRBV12-2 is a known pseudogene. The CDR3 extends over 14 amino acids. The CDR3 region is CASRSTGGATGYTF. DNA of the CDR3: TGTGCAAGTCGCTCGACCGGAGGGGCAACTGGCTACACCTTC.

This chain connects TRBV27 to TRBJ1-1; TRBD1 might be the D (6 bases). Looked up from germline, CDR1 is MNHEY and CDR2 is SMNVEV (reference sequence). The CDR3 length is 14 residues. With 3 bases removed from V and 2 bases from J, the gap between germline ends came to 10 bases. The CDR3 region has the DNA TGTGCCAGCAGTTTCAGACAGGTTAACACTGAAGCTTTCTTT. Translating it yields CASSFRQVNTEAFF.

There are a few counts of this clone. This chain connects TRBV10-3 to TRBJ2-7, with D possibly being TRBD2 (6 bases). V shed 5 bases and J shed 3 bases, with 8 bases lying between them. The CDR3 runs to 12 residues. The germline gives CDR1 ENHRY, CDR2 SYGVKD. The chain's CDR3 is CAISSGDYEQYF. The CDR3 nucleotides read TGTGCCATCAGTTCGGGAGACTACGAGCAGTACTTC.

V usage is TRBV6-5 and J usage is TRBJ1-2; D is ambiguous. V gave up 6 bases and J gave up 7 bases, with 12 bases separating them. Germline CDR1 reads MNHEY; CDR2 reads SVGAGI. This CDR3 contains 12 residues. The CDR3 DNA is TGTGCCAGCAGGGGCGGAGGAGGTGGCTACACCTTC. Translated: CASRGGGGGYTF.

V gene TRBV7-2 combines with J gene TRBJ2-4; 12 bases align to TRBD1. The CDR3 runs 17 residues. CDR1 and CDR2 (germline): SGHTA, FQGNSA. J was trimmed by 8 bases and V by 1 base; bases with no gene match: 9. The CDR3 spells CASSLDARDRGRDIQYF. DNA for the CDR3: TGTGCCAGCAGCTTAGATGCTCGGGACAGGGGGCGGGACATTCAGTACTTC.

The chain links TRBV25-1 to TRBJ1-1, with unresolved D. CDR1 and CDR2 from the germline V gene are MGHDK and SYGVNS. The CDR3 spans 15 residues. Trimming shortened V by 8 bases and J by 1 base, and 17 bases separated the two germline ends. CDR3 sequence: CASAGFVAGNTEAFF. The CDR3 nucleotides are TGTGCCAGCGCGGGATTTGTGGCAGGGAACACTGAAGCTTTCTTT.

This clone turned up a few times. The V call is TRBV7-9, the J call TRBJ1-4; D gene unclear. Trimming shortened V by 4 bases and J by 1 base, and 13 bases separated the two germline ends. CDR3 length: 16 residues. Germline V lookup: CDR1 SEHNR, CDR2 FQNEAQ (reference sequence). CDR3 bases: TGTGCCAGCAGCTCTGCCGTCAGAATAACTAATGAAAAACTGTTTTTT. Amino acid sequence: CASSSAVRITNEKLFF.

The CDR3 is CASSQGYLGNTQYF. The CDR3 DNA reads TGCGCCAGCAGCCAAGGGTACCTCGGGAATACGCAGTATTTT. The rearrangement joins TRBV4-1 to TRBJ2-3, with D maybe TRBD2 (5 bases). This CDR3 region has 14 residues. V shed 1 base and J shed 7 bases, with 12 bases lying between them. Germline assignment: CDR1 MGHRA and CDR2 YSYEKL.

This chain uses TRBV30 with TRBJ1-1; D possibly corresponds to TRBD1 (6 bases). Germline V gene lookup returns CDR1 GTSNPN and CDR2 SVGIG (reference sequence). The CDR3 is 14 amino acids. V was trimmed by 5 bases and J by 0 bases, leaving 13 bases between them. CDR3 coding DNA: TGTGCCTGGGCAGGGGTAAGGATGAACACTGAAGCTTTCTTT. It translates to CAWAGVRMNTEAFF.

The CDR3 here is CASRRLAGRYEQYF. Written as DNA, the CDR3 is TGTGCCAGCCGACGACTAGCGGGACGCTACGAGCAGTACTTC. V is TRBV27 and J is TRBJ2-7; TRBD2 matches 11 bases. Trimming at V came to 8 bases and at J to 3 bases, leaving 6 bases not matched to a gene. The CDR3 runs 14 residues. CDR1 and CDR2 from the germline V gene are MNHEY and SMNVEV (reference sequence).

This clone was seen a handful of times. The V and J genes are TRBV11-3 and TRBJ2-1; D may be TRBD1 (7 bases). The germline V gene encodes CDR1 SGHNT and CDR2 YENEEA. The V end was cut by 6 bases, the J end by 6 bases, with 15 bases between. This CDR3 is 14 amino acids long. The CDR3 is CASSQGGYGNEQFF. The DNA for the CDR3 is TGTGCCAGCAGTCAGGGGGGATACGGCAATGAGCAGTTCTTC. The full variable domain, with the rest looked up from reference TRBV11-3 and TRBJ2-1, is EAGVVQSPRYKIIEKKQPVAFWCNPISGHNTLYWYLQNLGQGPELLIRYENEEAVDDSQLPKDRFSAERLKGVDSTLKIQPAELGDSAVYLCASSQGGYGNEQFFGPGTRLTVL.

This clone was recorded at least ten times. The rearrangement joins TRBV7-2 to TRBJ2-3, with a weak D call TRBD2 (6 bases). The ends were cut back, 2 bases at V and 3 bases at J, with 12 bases in the middle. Germline-derived CDR1 and CDR2 are SGHTA and FQGNSA. There are 15 residues in the CDR3. As DNA, the CDR3 is TGTGCCAGCAGCTTATTACGGGAGAGTACAGATACGCAGTATTTT. Translation gives CASSLLRESTDTQYF.

The chain combines TRBV28 with TRBJ1-2; unclear D gene. The V end was cut by 5 bases, the J end by 5 bases, with 12 bases between. CDR1 and CDR2 (germline): MDHEN, SYDVKM. This CDR3 is 13 amino acids long. In DNA form, the CDR3 reads TGTGCCAGCAGTCCACCCCAGAGGTATGGCTACACCTTC. It codes for CASSPPQRYGYTF.

The chain joins TRBV7-3 to TRBJ1-2, with TRBD1 matching 8 bases. In germline, CDR1 is SGHTA, CDR2 FQGTGA. Trimming removed 4 bases from V and 8 bases from J; junction bases left unmatched: 6. The CDR3 has 13 residues. The CDR3 protein is CASSSGGVSGYTF. The DNA of the CDR3 is TGTGCCAGCAGCTCAGGGGGCGTTAGCGGCTACACCTTC.

This chain joins TRBV2 and TRBJ2-1, with TRBD2 matching 12 bases. Losses at the gene ends were 4 bases for V and 9 bases for J; bases not matched to a gene: 4. The germline V gene encodes CDR1 SNHLY and CDR2 FYNNEI. This CDR3 region has 14 residues. The CDR3 sequence is CASSGTSGVAEQFF. In DNA, the CDR3 is TGTGCCAGCAGTGGGACTAGCGGGGTGGCTGAGCAGTTCTTC.

This chain links TRBV7-2 with TRBJ1-2, with a tentative D call TRBD1 (5 bases). This CDR3 has 13 amino acids. V dropped 7 bases and J dropped 4 bases, with 13 bases sitting between them. The germline V gene has CDR1 SGHTA and CDR2 FQGNSA. The CDR3 DNA is TGTGCCAGCACCTACCCGACAGTCTATGGCTACACCTTC. Translation: CASTYPTVYGYTF.

The chain recombines TRBV7-9 with TRBJ2-1, with 8 bases that match TRBD2. Germline-derived CDR1 and CDR2 are SEHNR and FQNEAQ (reference sequence). Losses at the gene ends were 4 bases for V and 1 base for J; bases not matched to a gene: 6. The CDR3 has 16 residues. CDR3 in DNA: TGTGCCAGCAGCTCCTATAGCGGGAATTCCTACAATGAGCAGTTCTTC. The encoded protein is CASSSYSGNSYNEQFF.

This chain links TRBV9 with TRBJ1-5; D is unclear. CDR1 and CDR2 (germline): SGDLS, YYNGEE. This CDR3 spans 15 amino acids. Trimming shortened V by 2 bases and J by 3 bases, and 12 bases separated the two germline ends. DNA for the CDR3: TGTGCCAGCAGCGTTTCCGATGGGGTCAATCAGCCCCAGCATTTT. Encoded protein: CASSVSDGVNQPQHF. The variable domain in full, with the rest retrieved from reference TRBV9 and TRBJ1-5, is DSGVTQTPKHLITATGQRVTLRCSPRSGDLSVYWYQQSLDQGLQFLIQYYNGEERAKGNILERFSAQQFPDLHSELNLSSLELGDSALYFCASSVSDGVNQPQHFGDGTRLSIL.

Comments on this clone: Distinct nucleotide sequences in the sample also encode this CDR3. The chain combines TRBV30 with TRBJ1-4; unclear D gene. The CDR3 contains 12 residues. V was cut by 0 bases and J by 7 bases, with 6 bases left in between. Germline values: CDR1 GTSNPN, CDR2 SVGIG (reference sequence). The CDR3: CAWSVRGEKLFF. CDR3 coding DNA: TGTGCCTGGAGTGTACGGGGTGAAAAACTGTTTTTT. Looking up the rest from reference TRBV30 and TRBJ1-4 gives the full variable domain: SQTIHQWPATLVQPVGSPLSLECTVEGTSNPNLYWYRQAAGRGLQLLFYSVGIGQISSEVPQNLSASRPQDRQFILSSKKLLLSDSGFYLCAWSVRGEKLFFGSGTQLSVL.